These 3 T cell receptor beta chains were all obtained from the same sample, sequenced in a study of T cell changes during pregnancy in multiple sclerosis. TCRdb's copy holds only in-frame clones and misses some; the assay was immunoSEQ multiplex PCR. The repertoire holds fewer than 95,000 clones, 80% to 95% seen once, with 1.6% in the top ten. The source was peripheral blood, collected in the first trimester of pregnancy. The receptors originated from a female donor in good health, enrolled as a control in a pregnancy study.

V is TRBV7-9 and J is TRBJ2-5, with a weak D call TRBD2 (5 bases). Trimming removed 5 bases from V and 4 bases from J, with 11 bases in between. Germline assignment: CDR1 SEHNR and CDR2 FQNEAQ (reference sequence). The CDR3 consists of 13 residues. The CDR3 DNA reads as TGTGCCAGCAGCCCAGCGGTCCCAGAGACCCAGTACTTC. Its protein product is CASSPAVPETQYF.

This chain links TRBV28 with TRBJ2-2; D ambiguous. There are 12 residues in the CDR3. Germline CDR1 reads MDHEN; CDR2 reads SYDVKM. Trimming removed 6 bases from V and 6 bases from J, with 8 bases in between. This CDR3 reads CASRQPAGELFF. CDR3 DNA sequence: TGTGCCAGCAGACAGCCGGCCGGGGAGCTGTTTTTT.

The chain links TRBV18 to TRBJ2-3; TRBD1 is a possible D gene (6 bases). Germline V gene data show CDR1 as KGHSH and CDR2 as LQKENI. This CDR3 region has 16 residues. V was cut by 0 bases and J by 3 bases, with 13 bases left in between. The CDR3 sequence: CASSPPTGRETDTQYF. The CDR3 nucleotides read TGTGCCAGCTCACCACCGACAGGCCGCGAGACAGATACGCAGTATTTT. The full variable domain, its missing parts supplied by reference TRBV18 and TRBJ2-3, is NAGVMQNPRHLVRRRGQEARLRCSPMKGHSHVYWYRQLPEEGLKFMVYLQKENIIDESGMPKERFSAEFPKEGPSILRIQQVVRGDSAAYFCASSPPTGRETDTQYFGPGTRLTVL.